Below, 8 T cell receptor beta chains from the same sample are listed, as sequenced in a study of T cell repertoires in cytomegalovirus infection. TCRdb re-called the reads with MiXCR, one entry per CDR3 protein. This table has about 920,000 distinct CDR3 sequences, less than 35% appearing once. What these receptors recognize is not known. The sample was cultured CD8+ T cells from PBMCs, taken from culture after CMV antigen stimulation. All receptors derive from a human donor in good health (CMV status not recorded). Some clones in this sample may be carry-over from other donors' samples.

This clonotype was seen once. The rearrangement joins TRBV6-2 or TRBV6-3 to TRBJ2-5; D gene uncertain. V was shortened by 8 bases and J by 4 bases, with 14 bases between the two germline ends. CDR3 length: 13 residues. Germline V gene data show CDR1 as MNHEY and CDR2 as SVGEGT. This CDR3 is CASLDTGRETQYF. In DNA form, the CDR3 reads TGTGCCAGCCTCGACACCGGTCGAGAGACCCAGTACTTC.

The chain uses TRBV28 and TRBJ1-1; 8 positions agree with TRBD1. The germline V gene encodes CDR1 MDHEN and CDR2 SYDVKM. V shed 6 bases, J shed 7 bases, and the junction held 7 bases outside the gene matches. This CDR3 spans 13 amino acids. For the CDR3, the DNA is TGTGCCAGCAGCCAGGACAGGGAGGGTGAAGCTTTCTTT. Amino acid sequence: CASSQDREGEAFF.

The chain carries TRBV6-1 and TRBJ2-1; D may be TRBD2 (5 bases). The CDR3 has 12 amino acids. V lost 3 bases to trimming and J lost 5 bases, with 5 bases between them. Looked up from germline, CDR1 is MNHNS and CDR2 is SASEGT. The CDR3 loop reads CASSDGDNEQFF. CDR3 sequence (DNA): TGTGCCAGCAGTGACGGGGACAATGAGCAGTTCTTC.

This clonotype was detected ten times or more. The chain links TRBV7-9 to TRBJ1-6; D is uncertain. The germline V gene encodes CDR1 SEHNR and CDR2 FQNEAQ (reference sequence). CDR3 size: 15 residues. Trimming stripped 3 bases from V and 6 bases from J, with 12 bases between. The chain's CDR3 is CASSFATALNSPLHF. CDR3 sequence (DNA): TGTGCCAGCAGCTTTGCCACAGCTCTTAATTCACCCCTCCACTTT.

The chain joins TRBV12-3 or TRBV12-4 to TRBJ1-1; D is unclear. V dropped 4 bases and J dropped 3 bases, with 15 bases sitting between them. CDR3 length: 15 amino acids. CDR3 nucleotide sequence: TGTGCCAGCAGTTCCCCCCTAGGGAAAGACACTGAAGCTTTCTTT. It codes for CASSSPLGKDTEAFF.

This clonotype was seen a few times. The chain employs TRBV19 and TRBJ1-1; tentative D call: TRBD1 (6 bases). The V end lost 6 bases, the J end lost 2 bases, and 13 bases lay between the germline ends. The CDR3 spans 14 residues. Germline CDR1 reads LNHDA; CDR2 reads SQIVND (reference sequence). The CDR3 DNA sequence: TGTGCCAGTAGAGCATCCAGGGGCAACACTGAAGCTTTCTTT. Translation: CASRASRGNTEAFF. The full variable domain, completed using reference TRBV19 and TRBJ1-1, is DGGITQSPKYLFRKEGQNVTLSCEQNLNHDAMYWYRQDPGQGLRLIYYSQIVNDFQKGDIAEGYSVSREKKESFPLTVTSAQKNPTAFYLCASRASRGNTEAFFGQGTRLTVV.

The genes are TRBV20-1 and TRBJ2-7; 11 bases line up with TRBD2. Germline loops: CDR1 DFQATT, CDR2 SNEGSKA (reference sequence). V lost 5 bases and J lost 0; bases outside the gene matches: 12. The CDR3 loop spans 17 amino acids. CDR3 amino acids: CSAVGLAAKSPSYEQYF. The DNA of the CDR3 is TGCAGTGCTGTGGGACTAGCGGCGAAGTCGCCCTCCTACGAGCAGTACTTC.

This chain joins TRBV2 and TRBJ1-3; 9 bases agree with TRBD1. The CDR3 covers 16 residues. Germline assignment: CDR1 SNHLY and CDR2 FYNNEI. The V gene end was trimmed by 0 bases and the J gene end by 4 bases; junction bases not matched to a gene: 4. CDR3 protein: CASSEAGTGRGNTIYF. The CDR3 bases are TGTGCCAGCAGTGAAGCAGGGACAGGGAGGGGAAACACCATATATTTT.